A selection of T cell receptor beta chains follows, all from one sample in a study of shared clonotypes between healthy human individuals. Generated by immunoSEQ multiplex PCR, the TCRdb table keeps only in-frame clones and is missing some. The sample holds about 2.4 million clones, 90% to 95% seen once. Sequencing used naive CD4+ T cells from PBMCs. The receptors originated from a man aged 18 to 30 in good health. Some clones in this sample may be carry-over from other donors' samples. Each CDR3 is given with its conserved first and last residue. D genes are given only for firm matches. Only part of the rows carry a size: once, few, many, or a class if the clone is expanded.

TRBJ2-1 | - | - | TRBV28 | CASSFGGRGANEQFF | TGTGCCAGCAGTTTCGGGGGCAGGGGAGCGAATGAGCAGTTCTTC
TRBJ2-1 | - | - | TRBV28 | CASTRPGGSYNEQFF | TGTGCCAGCACCCGGCCCGGGGGCTCCTACAATGAGCAGTTCTTC
TRBJ2-7 | - | - | TRBV28 | CASTQGYEQYF | TGTGCCAGCACCCAGGGCTACGAGCAGTACTTC
TRBJ1-5 | - | - | TRBV28 | CASTLFPPSNQPQHF | TGTGCCAGCACCTTGTTTCCGCCTTCAAATCAGCCCCAGCATTTT
TRBJ2-5 | - | - | TRBV5-1 | CASSLGYWPEISTQYF | TGCGCCAGCAGCTTGGGGTACTGGCCCGAGATTTCGACCCAGTACTTC
TRBJ1-6 | - | TRBD1 | TRBV5-6 | CASSLRDRGHSPLHF | TGTGCCAGCAGCTTAAGGGACAGGGGGCATTCACCCCTCCACTTT
TRBJ2-5 | - | - | TRBV5-1 | CASSLGTLRETQYF | TGCGCCAGCAGCTTGGGGACCCTTCGTGAGACCCAGTACTTC
TRBJ2-1 | - | TRBD2 | TRBV28 | CASRNLAGAPLDEQFF | TGTGCCAGCAGGAATCTAGCGGGAGCCCCCCTGGATGAGCAGTTCTTC
TRBJ2-7 | - | - | TRBV25-1 | CASSEGQRAYEQYF | TGTGCCAGCAGTGAAGGGCAGAGAGCCTACGAGCAGTACTTC
TRBJ1-1 | few | TRBD1 | TRBV4-3 | CASSQDRQGTEAFF | TGCGCCAGCAGCCAAGATCGACAGGGCACTGAAGCTTTCTTT
TRBJ2-1 | - | - | TRBV6-5 | CASSPGGLNQFF | TGTGCCAGCAGCCCCGGGGGATTAAATCAGTTCTTC
TRBJ2-5 | - | TRBD1 | TRBV5-1 | CASATGDQETQYF | TGCGCCAGCGCGACAGGGGACCAAGAGACCCAGTACTTC
TRBJ1-2 | - | - | TRBV28 | CASSFSGKNGYTF | TGTGCCAGCAGTTTCTCGGGGAAAAATGGCTACACCTTC
TRBJ2-7 | - | - | TRBV6-5 | CASSLTPLEQYF | TGTGCCAGCAGTTTGACACCTCTCGAGCAGTACTTC
TRBJ1-2 | - | - | TRBV30 | CAWSVSTLGGRGYGYTF | TGTGCCTGGAGTGTATCAACCCTTGGGGGGCGCGGCTATGGCTACACCTTC
TRBJ2-1 | - | TRBD2 | TRBV30 | CAWSGTSGSGEQFF | TGTGCCTGGAGCGGGACTAGCGGGAGTGGTGAGCAGTTCTTC
TRBJ1-2 | - | - | TRBV5-1 | CASSLIGQNNYGYTF | TGCGCCAGCAGCTTGATAGGCCAGAATAACTATGGCTACACCTTC
TRBJ1-1 | - | - | TRBV5-1 | CASSLARGSLNTEAFF | TGCGCCAGCAGCCTAGCCAGAGGGAGCCTGAACACTGAAGCTTTCTTT
TRBJ1-1 | - | - | TRBV5-6 | CASSPGQGNTEAFF | TGTGCCAGCAGCCCGGGCCAGGGGAACACTGAAGCTTTCTTT
TRBJ1-5 | few | - | TRBV28 | CASSSSLDAYSNQPQHF | TGTGCCAGCAGTTCCTCATTGGACGCATATAGCAATCAGCCCCAGCATTTT
TRBJ1-1 | - | TRBD1 | TRBV6-5 | CASRLRDRANTEAFF | TGTGCCAGCCGGTTGCGGGACAGGGCCAACACTGAAGCTTTCTTT
TRBJ2-7 | - | - | TRBV29-1 | CSVQPPGGHEQYF | TGCAGCGTTCAGCCCCCCGGGGGCCACGAGCAGTACTTC
TRBJ1-3 | - | TRBD1 | TRBV6-6 | CASSTNRGQVGNTIYF | TGTGCCAGCAGTACCAACAGGGGGCAGGTTGGAAACACCATATATTTT
TRBJ2-7 | - | - | TRBV9 | CASGDGSSYEQYF | TGTGCCAGCGGGGACGGGAGCTCCTACGAGCAGTACTTC
TRBJ1-2 | once | - | TRBV30 | CAWRAKRHSPYTF | TGTGCCTGGAGGGCAAAGCGACATTCCCCCTACACCTTC
TRBJ1-2 | - | - | TRBV6-5 | CASSYRRADYGYTF | TGTGCCAGCAGTTACAGACGGGCGGACTATGGCTACACCTTC
TRBJ2-2 | - | - | TRBV11-2 | CASRTWGGNTGELFF | TGTGCCAGCCGGACCTGGGGAGGGAACACCGGGGAGCTGTTTTTT
TRBJ2-2 | - | - | TRBV7-3 | CASSLGARNTGELFF | TGTGCCAGCAGCTTAGGGGCGAGGAACACCGGGGAGCTGTTTTTT
TRBJ2-7 | once | TRBD2 | TRBV6-6 | CASGAGRGYSHEQYF | TGTGCCAGCGGGGCCGGGCGGGGGTACAGCCACGAGCAGTACTTC
TRBJ1-5 | - | TRBD1 | TRBV7-2 | CASSLDRGLWPQHF | TGTGCCAGCAGCTTAGACAGGGGGCTTTGGCCCCAGCATTTT
TRBJ2-3 | - | TRBD1 | TRBV4-3 | CASSPGTGAGTDTQYF | TGCGCCAGCAGCCCCGGGACAGGGGCGGGCACAGATACGCAGTATTTT
TRBJ1-3 | - | - | TRBV27 | CASSPNQDSGNTIYF | TGTGCCAGCAGTCCGAATCAGGACTCTGGAAACACCATATATTTT
TRBJ2-1 | - | TRBD2 | TRBV6-1 | CASSRTSGINEQFF | TGTGCCAGCTCCAGGACTAGCGGTATCAATGAGCAGTTCTTC
TRBJ1-1 | - | TRBD1 | TRBV6-5 | CASRRDRGSTEAFF | TGTGCCAGCAGACGCGACAGGGGGAGCACTGAAGCTTTCTTT
TRBJ1-2 | - | - | TRBV10-3 | CAISESSQGYGYTF | TGTGCCATCAGTGAGTCAAGTCAGGGCTATGGCTACACCTTC
TRBJ2-7 | - | TRBD2 | TRBV27 | CASRNSGRSSYEQYF | TGTGCCAGCAGGAACAGCGGGAGGAGCTCCTACGAGCAGTACTTC
TRBJ2-7 | once | TRBD1 | TRBV15 | CATSRNRGYEQYF | TGTGCCACCAGCAGGAACAGGGGTTACGAGCAGTACTTC
TRBJ2-5 | - | TRBD2 | TRBV27 | CASKLAGGRQETQYF | TGTGCCAGCAAGCTAGCGGGAGGGCGGCAAGAGACCCAGTACTTC
TRBJ2-1 | once | - | TRBV25-1 | CASSEGGNWFEQFF | TGTGCCAGCAGTGAGGGCGGGAACTGGTTTGAGCAGTTCTTC
TRBJ1-3 | - | TRBD1 | TRBV7-3 | CASSLYGTGGPGNTIYF | TGTGCCAGCAGCTTATACGGGACAGGGGGCCCGGGAAACACCATATATTTT
TRBJ2-1 | - | - | TRBV21-1 | CASSNPLQREEFYNEQFF | TGTGCCAGCAGCAATCCCCTCCAGCGGGAGGAATTTTACAATGAGCAGTTCTTC
TRBJ1-1 | once | - | TRBV28 | CASSSPWGRGTEAFF | TGTGCCAGCAGTTCCCCCTGGGGGCGTGGGACTGAAGCTTTCTTT
TRBJ2-1 | - | - | TRBV19 | CASSIDRATYSYNEQFF | TGTGCCAGTAGTATAGATCGGGCTACTTACTCCTACAATGAGCAGTTCTTC
TRBJ2-5 | once | - | TRBV5-1 | CASSLTGHGVLQETQYF | TGCGCCAGCAGCTTGACAGGGCACGGGGTTTTACAAGAGACCCAGTACTTC
TRBJ1-5 | - | - | TRBV28 | CASNALSVNQPQHF | TGTGCCAGCAATGCCCTCAGCGTCAATCAGCCCCAGCATTTT
TRBJ1-1 | - | - | TRBV5-1 | CASSLSGTMNTEAFF | TGCGCCAGCAGCTTGTCCGGGACAATGAACACTGAAGCTTTCTTT
TRBJ2-3 | - | TRBD2 | TRBV4-2 | CASSPTLSSGSSDTQYF | TGTGCCAGCAGCCCAACCCTGAGTAGCGGGAGTTCAGATACGCAGTATTTT
TRBJ2-2 | - | TRBD1 | TRBV5-1 | CASQSLDRGAGELFF | TGCGCCTCCCAGTCGTTAGACAGGGGGGCCGGGGAGCTGTTTTTT
TRBJ1-6 | - | - | TRBV11-1 | CASSSTRGSPLHF | TGTGCCAGCAGCTCCACGCGTGGTTCACCCCTCCACTTT
TRBJ2-3 | - | - | TRBV7-8 | CASSSQSSWGILSTDTQYF | TGTGCCAGCAGCTCCCAGTCGTCCTGGGGCATCCTTAGCACAGATACGCAGTATTTT
TRBJ1-1 | - | - | TRBV25-1 | CASSDGGRTEAFF | TGTGCCAGCAGTGACGGGGGGCGGACTGAAGCTTTCTTT
TRBJ1-1 | - | - | TRBV11-2 | CASSPLPPAGGTNTEAFF | TGTGCCAGCAGCCCCCTTCCCCCTGCTGGAGGGACGAACACTGAAGCTTTCTTT
TRBJ2-7 | - | TRBD1 | TRBV27 | CASSLRGRAYEQYF | TGTGCCAGCAGTTTAAGGGGGCGCGCATACGAGCAGTACTTC